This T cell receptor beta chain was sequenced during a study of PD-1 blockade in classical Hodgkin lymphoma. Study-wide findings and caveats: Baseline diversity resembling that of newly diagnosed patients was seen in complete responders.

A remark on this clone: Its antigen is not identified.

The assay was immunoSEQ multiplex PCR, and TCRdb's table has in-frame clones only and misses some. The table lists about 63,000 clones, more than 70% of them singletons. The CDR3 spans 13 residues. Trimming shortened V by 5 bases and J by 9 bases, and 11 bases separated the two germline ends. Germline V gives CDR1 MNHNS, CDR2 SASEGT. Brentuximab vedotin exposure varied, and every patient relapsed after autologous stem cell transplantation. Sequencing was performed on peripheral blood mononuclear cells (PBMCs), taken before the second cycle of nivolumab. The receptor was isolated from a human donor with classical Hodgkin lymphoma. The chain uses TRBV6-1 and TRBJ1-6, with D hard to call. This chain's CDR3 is CASSPGVGSPLHF. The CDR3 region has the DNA TGTGCCAGCAGTCCTGGGGTCGGTTCACCCCTCCACTTT.